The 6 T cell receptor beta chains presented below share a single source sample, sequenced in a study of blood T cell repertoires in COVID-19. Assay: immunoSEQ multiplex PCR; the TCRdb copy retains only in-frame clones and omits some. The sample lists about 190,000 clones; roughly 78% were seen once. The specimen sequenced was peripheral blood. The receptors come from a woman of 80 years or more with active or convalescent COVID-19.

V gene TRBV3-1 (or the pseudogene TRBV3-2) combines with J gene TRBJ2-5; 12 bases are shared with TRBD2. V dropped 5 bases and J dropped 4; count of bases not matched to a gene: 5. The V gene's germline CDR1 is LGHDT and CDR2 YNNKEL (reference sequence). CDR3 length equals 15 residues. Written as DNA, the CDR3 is TGTGCCAGCAGCTACCTAGCGGGGGGGGTAGAGACCCAGTACTTC. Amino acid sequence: CASSYLAGGVETQYF.

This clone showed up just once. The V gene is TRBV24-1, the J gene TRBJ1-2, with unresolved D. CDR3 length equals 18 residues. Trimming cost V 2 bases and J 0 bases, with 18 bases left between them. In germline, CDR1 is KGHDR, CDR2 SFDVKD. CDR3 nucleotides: TGTGCCACCAGTGATTCCGCGGGTGGACGGAGCCCTAACTATGGCTACACCTTC. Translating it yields CATSDSAGGRSPNYGYTF.

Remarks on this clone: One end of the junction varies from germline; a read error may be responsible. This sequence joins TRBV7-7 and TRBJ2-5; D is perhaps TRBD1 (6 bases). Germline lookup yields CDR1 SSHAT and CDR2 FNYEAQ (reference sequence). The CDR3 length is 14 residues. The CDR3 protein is CASSVDRSQETQYF. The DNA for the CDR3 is TGTGCTAGCAGCGTCGACAGGTCACAAGAGACCCAGTACTTC.

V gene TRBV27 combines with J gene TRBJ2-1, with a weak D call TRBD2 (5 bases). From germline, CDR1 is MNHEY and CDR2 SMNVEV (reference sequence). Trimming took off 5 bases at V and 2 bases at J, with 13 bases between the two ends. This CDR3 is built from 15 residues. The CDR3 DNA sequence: TGTGCCAGCAGTCCCACTAGGCTAACCTACAATGAGCAGTTCTTC. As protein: CASSPTRLTYNEQFF.

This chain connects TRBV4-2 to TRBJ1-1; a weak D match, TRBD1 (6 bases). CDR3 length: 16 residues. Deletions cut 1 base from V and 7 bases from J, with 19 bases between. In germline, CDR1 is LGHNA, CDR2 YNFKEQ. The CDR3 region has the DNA TGTGCCAGCAGCCAAGCCCAGTCAACAGGGAGTGTTGAAGCTTTCTTT. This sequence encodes CASSQAQSTGSVEAFF.

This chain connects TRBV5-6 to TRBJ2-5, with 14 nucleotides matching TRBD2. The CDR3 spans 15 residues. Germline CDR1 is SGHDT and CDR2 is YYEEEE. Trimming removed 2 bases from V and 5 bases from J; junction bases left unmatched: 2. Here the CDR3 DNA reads TGTGCCAGCAGCTTAGGGACTAGCGGGGGTGAGACCCAGTACTTC. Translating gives CASSLGTSGGETQYF.